The 15 T cell receptor beta chains below were found in one sample sequenced in a study of shared clonotypes between healthy human individuals. Sequencing used immunoSEQ multiplex PCR; TCRdb keeps in-frame clones, though not all of them. The profile shows approximately 2.5 million clones, over 85% of them singletons. Sequencing used naive CD4+ T cells sorted from blood. As for subset: CD45RA+ positively selected. The receptors were gathered from a man aged 18 to 30 in good health.

The chain employs TRBV9 and TRBJ2-3; 11 bases line up with TRBD1. The CDR3 totals 16 residues. V lost 2 bases to trimming and J lost 6 bases; unmatched junction nucleotides: 8. Per the germline V gene, CDR1 is SGDLS and CDR2 is YYNGEE. The CDR3 spells CASSVSGTGGFDTQYF. The CDR3 nucleotides are TGTGCCAGCAGCGTGTCTGGGACAGGGGGATTTGATACGCAGTATTTT.

Turning to this clone: At one end, the junction sequence differs from germline, possibly due to a read error. This chain connects TRBV5-6 to TRBJ2-5; 10 bases are shared with TRBD1. CDR1 and CDR2 from the germline V gene are SGHDT and YYEEEE. This CDR3 is 14 amino acids long. The CDR3 sequence is CAGSLGQGLETQYF. The CDR3 DNA follows: TGTGCCGGCAGCTTGGGACAGGGGTTAGAGACCCAGTACTTC.

The chain has TRBV29-1 and TRBJ1-5, with 10 bases that match TRBD1. Germline V gene lookup returns CDR1 SQVTM and CDR2 ANQGSEA. This CDR3 has 14 amino acids. Unmatched junction bases numbered 3, after V lost 4 bases and J lost 3 bases. The CDR3 is CSVGTGGINQPQHF. CDR3 in DNA: TGCAGCGTTGGGACAGGGGGTATCAATCAGCCCCAGCATTTT. Filled out from reference TRBV29-1 and TRBJ1-5, the complete variable domain reads SAVISQKPSRDICQRGTSLTIQCQVDSQVTMMFWYRQQPGQSLTLIATANQGSEATYESGFVIDKFPISRPNLTFSTLTVSNMSPEDSSIYLCSVGTGGINQPQHFGDGTRLSIL.

Notes on this clone: Distinct nucleotide sequences in the sample also encode this CDR3. The V gene is TRBV7-2, the J gene TRBJ2-7, with 10 nucleotides matching TRBD2. J gave up 7 bases and V 1 base, and 1 base lay outside the gene matches. CDR1 SGHTA and CDR2 FQGNSA come from the germline V gene. This CDR3 comprises 13 residues. CDR3 amino acids: CASSLGLAGEQYF. Here the CDR3 DNA reads TGTGCCAGCAGCTTAGGACTAGCGGGTGAGCAGTACTTC.

This chain links TRBV2 with TRBJ1-2, with D unresolved. V was cut by 4 bases and J by 8 bases, with 5 bases left in between. The germline V gene encodes CDR1 SNHLY and CDR2 FYNNEI. CDR3 size: 10 residues. CDR3 sequence: CASSARGYTF. CDR3 coding DNA: TGTGCCAGCAGTGCTAGAGGCTACACCTTC.

The chain recombines TRBV9 with TRBJ2-5; the match to TRBD2 covers 7 bases. Germline lookup yields CDR1 SGDLS and CDR2 YYNGEE. CDR3 length: 13 residues. V lost 1 base to trimming and J lost 5 bases; unmatched junction nucleotides: 2. As DNA, the CDR3 is TGTGCCAGCAGCGTATACGGGGGGGAGACCCAGTACTTC. Its protein product is CASSVYGGETQYF.

The chain has TRBV7-8 and TRBJ1-5; 9 positions agree with TRBD1. Germline V gives CDR1 SGHVS, CDR2 FQNEAQ. V shed 2 bases, J shed 6 bases, and the junction held 8 bases outside the gene matches. The CDR3 length is 16 residues. The CDR3 here is CASSLTPLTGGQPQHF. The DNA for the CDR3 is TGTGCCAGCAGCTTAACCCCCCTGACAGGGGGTCAGCCCCAGCATTTT.

This sequence joins TRBV2 and TRBJ2-1, with D possibly being TRBD1 or TRBD2 (5 bases each). Germline V gene sequence: CDR1 SNHLY, CDR2 FYNNEI. The CDR3 is 14 amino acids. Trimming took 4 bases from V and 2 from J, leaving 9 bases between them. The CDR3: CASSGGTTYNEQFF. CDR3 nucleotides: TGTGCCAGCAGTGGAGGGACCACCTACAATGAGCAGTTCTTC.

The V call is TRBV28, the J call TRBJ1-5; 9 positions agree with TRBD1. Unmatched junction bases numbered 7, after V lost 2 bases and J lost 2 bases. CDR3 size: 17 residues. Germline CDR1 reads MDHEN; CDR2 reads SYDVKM. This CDR3 reads CASSLGRTGVGNQPQHF. The CDR3 bases are TGTGCCAGCAGTTTAGGGCGGACAGGGGTAGGCAATCAGCCCCAGCATTTT.

With regard to this clone: At the DNA level, this CDR3 is encoded by other sequences in the same sample as well. V gene TRBV30 combines with J gene TRBJ1-3; D might be TRBD1 (6 bases). V was clipped by 5 bases and J by 4 bases, with 9 bases between them. The CDR3 totals 12 residues. CDR1 is GTSNPN, CDR2 SVGIG, per germline (reference sequence). Here the CDR3 reads CAWGGQGNTIYF. Written as DNA, the CDR3 is TGTGCCTGGGGGGGGCAAGGAAACACCATATATTTT.

This chain connects TRBV18 to TRBJ1-2; 7 nucleotides align to TRBD1. V was clipped by 0 bases and J by 0 bases; unmatched bases: 10. CDR1 and CDR2 from the germline V gene are KGHSH and LQKENI. This CDR3 region has 18 residues. The DNA of the CDR3 is TGTGCCAGCTCACCACCGGGAGCAGGGGGTCCTGCTAACTATGGCTACACCTTC. The encoded protein is CASSPPGAGGPANYGYTF.

This chain uses TRBV2 with TRBJ2-5; D is ambiguous. Germline assignment: CDR1 SNHLY and CDR2 FYNNEI. The CDR3 has 12 residues. Trimming shortened V by 7 bases and J by 5 bases, and 11 bases separated the two germline ends. The CDR3 loop is CASTRTRETQYF. As DNA, the CDR3 is TGTGCCAGCACCAGAACCAGGGAGACCCAGTACTTC.

The chain carries TRBV5-4 and TRBJ2-5, with 13 bases identical to TRBD2. The germline V gene has CDR1 SGHNT and CDR2 YYREEE (reference sequence). V lost 0 bases, J lost 4 bases, and 6 bases stayed unmatched. CDR3 length: 17 amino acids. Written as DNA, the CDR3 is TGTGCCAGCAGCTTGGACGGACTAGCGGGGGCCCGAGAGACCCAGTACTTC. It encodes CASSLDGLAGARETQYF.

This clone has only a few counts. J is TRBJ1-6 and V is TRBV2; a possible D gene is TRBD1 (5 bases). The ends were cut back, 5 bases at V and 7 bases at J, with 15 bases in the middle. The V gene's germline CDR1 is SNHLY and CDR2 FYNNEI. This CDR3 region has 15 residues. The CDR3 is CASSLSRDGNSPLHF. In nucleotides, the CDR3 is TGTGCCAGCAGTTTATCCCGGGACGGGAATTCACCCCTCCACTTT.

J is TRBJ2-1 and V is TRBV4-3; D might be TRBD2 (6 bases). Germline V gene data show CDR1 as LGHNA and CDR2 as YSLEER. V was pared by 0 bases and J by 0 bases, with 15 bases between. This CDR3 comprises 18 residues. CDR3 residues: CASSQDRAGRSSYNEQFF. CDR3 bases: TGCGCCAGCAGCCAAGACAGGGCGGGGAGAAGCTCCTACAATGAGCAGTTCTTC.